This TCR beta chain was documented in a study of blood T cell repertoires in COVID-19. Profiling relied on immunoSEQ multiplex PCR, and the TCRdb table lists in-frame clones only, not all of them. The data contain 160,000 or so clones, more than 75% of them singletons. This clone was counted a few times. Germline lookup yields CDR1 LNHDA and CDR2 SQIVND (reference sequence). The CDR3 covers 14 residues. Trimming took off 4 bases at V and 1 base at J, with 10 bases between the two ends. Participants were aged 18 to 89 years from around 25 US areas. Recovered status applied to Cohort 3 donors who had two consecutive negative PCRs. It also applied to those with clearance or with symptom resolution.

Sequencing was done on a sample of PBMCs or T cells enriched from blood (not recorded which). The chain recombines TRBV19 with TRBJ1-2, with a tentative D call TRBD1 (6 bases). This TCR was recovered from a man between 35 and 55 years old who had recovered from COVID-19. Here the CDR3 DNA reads TGTGCCAGTAGTAATCAACAGGGTAACTATGGCTACACCTTC. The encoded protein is CASSNQQGNYGYTF.